The clone carrying this T cell receptor (beta chain) was seen only a few times. Its target is not known. This CDR3 has 15 residues. CDR1 and CDR2 (germline): LNHDA, SQIVND (reference sequence). V gave up 5 bases and J gave up 7 bases, with 17 bases separating them. One entry per CDR3 protein, called by TCRdb with MiXCR from the 5' RACE reads. The sample has 190,000 or so distinct CDR3 sequences; around 13% are singletons. This sample stems from a study of CD8 T cells in ankylosing spondylitis. Overall study results and limits: A motif in TCR beta, a set of about 8 highly homologous variants, appeared characteristic of ankylosing spondylitis blood. Several of the motif variants were reported before in synovial fluid and blood from reactive arthritis. Clones tied to disease were said to be significantly enriched in matched ankylosing spondylitis synovial fluid.

The sequence was obtained from a male donor with ankylosing spondylitis or in good health (not recorded which). The chain joins TRBV19 to TRBJ2-2; D might be TRBD1 or TRBD2, each matching 5 bases. The sample taken for sequencing was blood, either unsorted or a sorted T cell fraction (not recorded which). CDR3 bases: TGTGCCAGTAGTTTCCCCCCGAATGGGGGCGGGGAGCTGTTTTTT. Translating it yields CASSFPPNGGGELFF.